Presented here are 25 T cell receptor beta chains from one specimen sequenced in a study of cytomegalovirus exposure and HLA in healthy donors listed by TCRdb under 2017. The library was made by the immunoSEQ multiplex PCR assay. The multiplex PCR relied on a mix of 60 forward primers for TCR Vbeta segments and 13 reverse primers for TCR Jbeta segments. This is the immuneACCESS table as TCRdb keeps it, with only in-frame sequences that have V and J called. A part of the clones is gone; compared with another copy, unresolved V genes explain less than half, and the rest is unexplained. The sample records under 85,000 clones, 60% to 85% of which are singletons. Jointly, the top ten make up less than 25% of the sample. The sample comprised PBMCs. Receptor source: a woman in her thirties or forties in good health and CMV-seropositive.

The V call is TRBV6-5, the J call TRBJ2-1; 8 positions agree with TRBD1. With 6 bases clipped from V and 1 base from J, the junction kept 5 bases outside the gene matches. From germline, CDR1 is MNHEY and CDR2 SVGAGI. CDR3 size: 15 residues. CDR3 DNA sequence: TGTGCCAGCAGCCCCGACAGGGGATCCTACAATGAGCAGTTCTTC. Its translation: CASSPDRGSYNEQFF.

The CDR3 is CASTLEEWNGNTIYF. The CDR3, as DNA: TGTGCCAGCACCCTAGAAGAGTGGAATGGAAACACCATATATTTT. The genes are TRBV7-9 and TRBJ1-3; no firm D call. CDR3 size: 15 residues. The ends were cut back, 7 bases at V and 3 bases at J, with 16 bases in the middle. Germline V gives CDR1 SEHNR, CDR2 FQNEAQ (reference sequence).

CDR3 sequence: CSVAGAGGDTEAFF. The CDR3 bases are TGCAGCGTTGCTGGGGCAGGGGGAGACACTGAAGCTTTCTTT. The chain carries TRBV29-1 and TRBJ1-1; 7 bases map to TRBD1. The CDR3 contains 14 residues. With 4 bases clipped from V and 3 bases from J, the junction kept 8 bases outside the gene matches. CDR1 is SQVTM, CDR2 ANQGSEA, per germline.

This clone was observed a few times. The chain uses TRBV14 and TRBJ1-4, with a tentative D call TRBD1 (5 bases). The V gene lost 5 bases and the J gene lost 4 bases, with 17 bases spanning the gap. Germline loops: CDR1 SGHDN, CDR2 FVKESK. The CDR3 length is 16 residues. In nucleotides, the CDR3 is TGTGCCAGCAGCACACGTCGGGGGGATTTTAATGAAAAACTGTTTTTT. Protein sequence: CASSTRRGDFNEKLFF.

This chain joins TRBV7-7 and TRBJ2-5, with 9 bases fitting TRBD2. The trim removed 2 bases at V and 4 bases at J, leaving 17 bases unmatched. CDR1 is SSHAT and CDR2 is FNYEAQ in the germline V gene (reference sequence). The CDR3 is made up of 19 amino acids. CDR3: CASSLFSASGTPRRETQYF. The CDR3 coding sequence is TGTGCCAGCAGCTTATTCTCGGCTAGCGGGACCCCAAGGAGAGAGACCCAGTACTTC.

The chain combines TRBV18 with TRBJ1-2, with D perhaps matching TRBD1 (5 bases). The CDR3 totals 15 residues. Trimming removed 8 bases from V and 5 bases from J, with 21 bases in between. From germline, CDR1 is KGHSH and CDR2 LQKENI. In DNA form, the CDR3 reads TGTGCCAGCATGGAGGGGTCCCACATTAGTTATGGCTACACCTTC. It encodes CASMEGSHISYGYTF.

The chain carries TRBV2 and TRBJ2-5; 8 bases line up with TRBD2. CDR1 is SNHLY, CDR2 FYNNEI, per germline. The CDR3 loop spans 19 amino acids. V was clipped by 2 bases and J by 1 base; unmatched bases: 15. CDR3 sequence (DNA): TGTGCCAGCAGTGAATCGGGGCGGGAGGCCCACAACCGCCAAGAGACCCAGTACTTC. Amino acids: CASSESGREAHNRQETQYF.

The chain employs TRBV30 and TRBJ2-3; D is possibly TRBD2 (5 bases). Per germline, CDR1 GTSNPN and CDR2 SVGIG (reference sequence). Trimming shortened V by 0 bases and J by 3 bases, and 13 bases separated the two germline ends. This CDR3 has 15 residues. In DNA, the CDR3 is TGTGCCTGGAGTGTAAGAGGGCAGAGGACAGATACGCAGTATTTT. This codes for CAWSVRGQRTDTQYF.

CDR3: CASTTGTELYYGYTF. The CDR3 DNA reads as TGTGCCAGCACAACCGGGACAGAATTATACTATGGCTACACCTTC. V and J are TRBV6-6 and TRBJ1-2; 7 nucleotides align to TRBD1. Trimming cost V 7 bases and J 3 bases; bases outside gene matches: 11. Germline V lookup: CDR1 MNHNY, CDR2 SVGAGI (reference sequence). This CDR3 region has 15 residues.

This chain links TRBV5-6 with TRBJ1-5; D possibly corresponds to TRBD1 (6 bases). The germline V gene has CDR1 SGHDT and CDR2 YYEEEE. The length of the CDR3 is 14 residues. Trimming removed 4 bases at V and 4 bases at J, with 12 bases between. In nucleotides, the CDR3 is TGTGCCAGCAGCCAAGGGACAATAAATCAGCCCCAGCATTTT. Protein product: CASSQGTINQPQHF.

This chain connects TRBV30 to TRBJ2-5; 7 nucleotides align to TRBD1. Germline V gene sequence: CDR1 GTSNPN, CDR2 SVGIG (reference sequence). V lost 0 bases, J lost 0 bases, and 7 bases stayed unmatched. The CDR3 sequence is 16 residues long. CDR3 sequence: CAWSVKGQRYQETQYF. The CDR3 nucleotides are TGTGCCTGGAGTGTAAAGGGACAGCGATACCAAGAGACCCAGTACTTC.

The chain uses TRBV28 and TRBJ1-5; 10 bases line up with TRBD1. V shed 6 bases and J 0 bases; nucleotides not matched to a gene: 14. This CDR3 region has 19 residues. Germline V gene sequence: CDR1 MDHEN, CDR2 SYDVKM. The CDR3 protein is CASRTYAGTGALSNQPQHF. CDR3 DNA: TGTGCCAGCAGAACCTACGCCGGGACAGGGGCCCTTAGCAATCAGCCCCAGCATTTT.

The rearrangement links TRBV5-7 to TRBJ2-5; 11 nucleotides agree with TRBD1. TRBV5-7 carries the ORF label, with uncertain function. This CDR3 comprises 15 residues. The V gene end was trimmed by 4 bases and the J gene end by 3 bases; junction bases not matched to a gene: 5. The CDR3 loop reads CASSLGGQGEETQYF. The CDR3 DNA is TGTGCCAGCAGCCTTGGGGGACAGGGGGAAGAGACCCAGTACTTC.

V gene TRBV9 combines with J gene TRBJ2-3; TRBD2 is a possible D gene (6 bases). V was cut by 3 bases and J by 2 bases, with 13 bases left in between. Germline CDR1 and CDR2: SGDLS and YYNGEE. The CDR3 is made up of 15 amino acids. The CDR3 is CASSGGLLTTDTQYF. The CDR3 DNA reads TGTGCCAGCAGCGGGGGACTCCTCACCACAGATACGCAGTATTTT.

The count of this clone is one. This rearrangement joins TRBV28 to TRBJ2-2; 8 nucleotides match TRBD2. CDR3 length: 15 amino acids. The ends lost 5 bases at V and 3 bases at J; junction bases unmatched: 5. Germline CDR1 MDHEN, CDR2 SYDVKM. The CDR3 sequence: CASSPLAVDTGELFF. Here the CDR3 DNA reads TGTGCCAGCAGTCCACTAGCGGTTGACACCGGGGAGCTGTTTTTT. The full variable domain, in which reference TRBV28 and TRBJ2-2 provide the parts outside the CDR3, is DVKVTQSSRYLVKRTGEKVFLECVQDMDHENMFWYRQDPGLGLRLIYFSYDVKMKEKGDIPEGYSVSREKKERFSLILESASTNQTSMYLCASSPLAVDTGELFFGEGSRLTVL.

This clone was detected a few times. This chain joins TRBV6-5 and TRBJ2-1; weak D call: TRBD2 (6 bases). This CDR3 has 14 residues. V was cut by 4 bases and J by 9 bases, with 16 bases left in between. Germline CDR1 MNHEY, CDR2 SVGAGI. For the CDR3, the DNA is TGTGCCAGCAGTTTGTTGAGCCAGGAGGGTGAGCAGTTCTTC. The encoded protein is CASSLLSQEGEQFF.

The V gene is TRBV6-6, the J gene TRBJ2-6, with D tentatively TRBD2 (6 bases). Deletions cut 4 bases from V and 0 bases from J, with 10 bases between. The V gene's germline CDR1 is MNHNY and CDR2 SVGAGI (reference sequence). CDR3 length: 16 amino acids. Written as DNA, the CDR3 is TGTGCCAGCAGTTGGGGGGAGAGCTCTGGGGCCAACGTCCTGACTTTC. Translating it yields CASSWGESSGANVLTF.

This clone turned up a few times. The rearrangement links TRBV5-1 to TRBJ2-1; maybe TRBD2 (5 bases). The germline gives CDR1 SGHRS, CDR2 YFSETQ. This CDR3 region has 12 residues. Trimming took off 3 bases at V and 15 bases at J, with 16 bases between the two ends. CDR3 amino acids: CASSSGSPSMFF. Written as DNA, the CDR3 is TGCGCCAGCAGCTCCGGATCTCCTAGCATGTTCTTC.

This clone came up once. The rearrangement links TRBV7-9 to TRBJ1-1, with D perhaps matching TRBD1 (6 bases). V lost 1 base and J lost 11, with 23 bases in between. CDR1 is SEHNR, CDR2 FQNEAQ, per germline (reference sequence). The CDR3 loop spans 16 amino acids. CDR3: CASSLGGRGQQIEAFF. The CDR3 DNA sequence: TGTGCCAGCAGCTTAGGGGGCAGGGGTCAACAAATTGAGGCTTTCTTT. The full variable domain, its missing parts supplied by reference TRBV7-9 and TRBJ1-1, is DTGVSQNPRHKITKRGQNVTFRCDPISEHNRLYWYRQTLGQGPEFLTYFQNEAQLEKSRLLSDRFSAERPKGSFSTLEIQRTEQGDSAMYLCASSLGGRGQQIEAFFGQGTRLTVV.

The DNA of the CDR3 is TGTGCCAGCAGTGTAACAGGGGTGTCCTACAATGAGCAGTTCTTC. Residues: CASSVTGVSYNEQFF. The chain uses TRBV6-1 and TRBJ2-1; the match to TRBD1 covers 7 bases. This CDR3 has 15 residues. J gave up 1 base and V 4 bases, and 4 bases lay outside the gene matches. CDR1 MNHNS and CDR2 SASEGT come from the germline V gene.

This clone was detected once. The chain is built from TRBV27 and TRBJ1-3; D uncertain. V gave up 5 bases and J gave up 2 bases, with 13 bases separating them. This CDR3 has 15 amino acids. Germline V gene lookup returns CDR1 MNHEY and CDR2 SMNVEV (reference sequence). CDR3 residues: CASSTREPPGNTIYF. The CDR3 DNA sequence: TGTGCCAGCAGTACCCGGGAGCCGCCTGGAAACACCATATATTTT.

V gene TRBV5-1 combines with J gene TRBJ2-1; the match to TRBD2 covers 16 bases. The CDR3 is made up of 16 amino acids. The germline V gene encodes CDR1 SGHRS and CDR2 YFSETQ. V shed 0 bases and J 9 bases; nucleotides not matched to a gene: 3. The DNA of the CDR3 is TGCGCCAGCAGCTTGGAAGGGACTAGCGGGAGGGGTGAGCAGTTCTTC. Translation gives CASSLEGTSGRGEQFF.

V usage is TRBV5-4 and J usage is TRBJ1-1; the match to TRBD1 covers 10 bases. The CDR3 contains 16 residues. CDR1 and CDR2 from the germline V gene are SGHNT and YYREEE (reference sequence). Trimming took 5 bases from V and 5 from J; bases not matched to a gene: 12. CDR3 DNA sequence: TGTGCCAGCAGTTCGACAGGGGGCGGTCGTCGTACTGAAGCTTTCTTT. It codes for CASSSTGGGRRTEAFF.

This clone was seen only once. In DNA, the CDR3 is TGCGCCAGCAGCTATGGGACTAGCGGGGGGGGATACAATGAGCAGTTCTTC. Encoded protein: CASSYGTSGGGYNEQFF. This chain joins TRBV5-1 and TRBJ2-1, with 16 bases lining up with TRBD2. V was pared by 3 bases and J by 4 bases, with 4 bases of the junction left unmatched. The CDR3 has 17 amino acids. Germline V CDR1 and CDR2: SGHRS, YFSETQ.

The V and J genes are TRBV6-1 and TRBJ2-4, with D unresolved. V shed 3 bases and J shed 0 bases, with 9 bases lying between them. Per germline, CDR1 MNHNS and CDR2 SASEGT. The CDR3 has 15 amino acids. The DNA of the CDR3 is TGTGCCAGCAGTGATGTGGGCCGAGCCAAAAACATTCAGTACTTC. This encodes CASSDVGRAKNIQYF.